This TCR beta chain derives from a study of blood T cell repertoires in COVID-19. Across the study: Spain, Italy and the United States supplied samples that represented acute and convalescent COVID-19. Sources were T cells, B-cell-depleted T cells, or PBMCs; the material itself was cDNA or gDNA.

In the original analysis: Amplification of reference gene primers was used by the study to estimate nucleated cell counts. Produced via immunoSEQ multiplex PCR; TCRdb's table is partial and in-frame only. D and trimming come from the DNA, and the V and J calls and clone size come from that table. The top ten clones hold just over 40% of a sample with about 65,000 clones, roughly 80% of them seen once. Germline V gene data show CDR1 as MDHEN and CDR2 as SYDVKM. V trimming: 6 bases; J trimming: 4 bases; junction bases outside the gene matches: 9. The CDR3 contains 15 residues. The chain recombines TRBV28 with TRBJ2-5; 9 positions agree with TRBD1. This receptor was obtained from a human donor in a cohort sampled during active COVID-19. Sequences were obtained from peripheral blood. CDR3 sequence: CASSYYRGRGETQYF. The CDR3 DNA reads as TGTGCCAGCAGCTACTACAGGGGGCGCGGAGAGACCCAGTACTTC.